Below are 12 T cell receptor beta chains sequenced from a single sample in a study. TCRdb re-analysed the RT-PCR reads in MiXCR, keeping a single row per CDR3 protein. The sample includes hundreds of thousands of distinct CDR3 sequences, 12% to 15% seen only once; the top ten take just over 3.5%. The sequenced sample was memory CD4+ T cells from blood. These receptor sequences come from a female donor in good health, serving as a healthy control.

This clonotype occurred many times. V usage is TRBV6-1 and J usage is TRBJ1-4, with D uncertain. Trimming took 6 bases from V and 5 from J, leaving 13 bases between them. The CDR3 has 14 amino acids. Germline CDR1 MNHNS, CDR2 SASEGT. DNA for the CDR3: TGTGCCAGCAGGGCGCCGGGATTGAATGAAAAACTGTTTTTT. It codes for CASRAPGLNEKLFF.

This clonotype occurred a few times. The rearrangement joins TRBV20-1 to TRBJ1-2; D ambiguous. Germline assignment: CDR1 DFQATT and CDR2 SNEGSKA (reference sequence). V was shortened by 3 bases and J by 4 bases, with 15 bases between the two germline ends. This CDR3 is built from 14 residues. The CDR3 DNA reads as TGCAGTGCTAGTGGATCCCCCGGGATCTATGGCTACACCTTC. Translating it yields CSASGSPGIYGYTF.

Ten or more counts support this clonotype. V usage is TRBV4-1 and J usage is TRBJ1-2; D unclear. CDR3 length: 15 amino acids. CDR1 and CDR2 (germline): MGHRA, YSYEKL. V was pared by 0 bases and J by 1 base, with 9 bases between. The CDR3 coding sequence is TGCGCCAGCAGCCAAGAGCCGGCTATTAACTATGGCTACACCTTC. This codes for CASSQEPAINYGYTF.

For the CDR3, the DNA is TGTGCCAGCAGCTTCACAGATTTTGCCAAAAACATTCAGTACTTC. This codes for CASSFTDFAKNIQYF. The chain combines TRBV5-6 with TRBJ2-4; D call uncertain. The germline V and J ends were trimmed by 2 bases and 1 base, with 10 bases remaining between them. There are 15 residues in the CDR3. The germline gives CDR1 SGHDT, CDR2 YYEEEE. The complete variable domain, with remaining parts taken from reference TRBV5-6 and TRBJ2-4, reads DAGVTQSPTHLIKTRGQQVTLRCSPKSGHDTVSWYQQALGQGPQFIFQYYEEEERQRGNFPDRFSGHQFPNYSSELNVNALLLGDSALYLCASSFTDFAKNIQYFGAGTRLSVL.

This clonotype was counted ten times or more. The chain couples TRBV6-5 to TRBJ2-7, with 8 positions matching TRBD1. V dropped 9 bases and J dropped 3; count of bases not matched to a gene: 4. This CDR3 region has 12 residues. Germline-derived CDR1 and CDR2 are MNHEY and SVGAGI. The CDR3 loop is CASRTGNYEQYF. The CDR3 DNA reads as TGTGCCAGTCGGACAGGGAACTACGAGCAGTACTTC.

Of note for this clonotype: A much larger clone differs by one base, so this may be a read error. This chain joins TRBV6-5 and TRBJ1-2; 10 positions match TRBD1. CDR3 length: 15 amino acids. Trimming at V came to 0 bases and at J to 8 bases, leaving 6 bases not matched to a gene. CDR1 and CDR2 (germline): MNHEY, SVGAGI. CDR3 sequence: CASSYSTGQGFGYTF. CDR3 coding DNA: TGTGCCAGCAGTTACTCGACGGGACAGGGGTTCGGCTACACCTTC.

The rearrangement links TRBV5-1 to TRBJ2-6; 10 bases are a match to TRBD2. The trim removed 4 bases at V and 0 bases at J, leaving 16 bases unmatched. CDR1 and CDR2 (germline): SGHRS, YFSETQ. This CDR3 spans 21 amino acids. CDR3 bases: TGCGCCAGCAGCCCCTATCCTAGCGGGAGCCCGAACCTCTCTGGGGCCAACGTCCTGACTTTC. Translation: CASSPYPSGSPNLSGANVLTF.

As DNA, the CDR3 is TGTGCCAGCAGTTTAATCAATACAGGAGCGCAGTACTTC. Residues: CASSLINTGAQYF. V is TRBV28 and J is TRBJ2-7, with D maybe TRBD1 (5 bases). Germline CDR1 and CDR2: MDHEN and SYDVKM. The CDR3 is 13 residues long. Trimming left V 2 bases short and J 9 bases short, with 14 bases between. Complete variable domain (other parts from reference TRBV28 and TRBJ2-7): DVKVTQSSRYLVKRTGEKVFLECVQDMDHENMFWYRQDPGLGLRLIYFSYDVKMKEKGDIPEGYSVSREKKERFSLILESASTNQTSMYLCASSLINTGAQYFGPGTRLTVT.

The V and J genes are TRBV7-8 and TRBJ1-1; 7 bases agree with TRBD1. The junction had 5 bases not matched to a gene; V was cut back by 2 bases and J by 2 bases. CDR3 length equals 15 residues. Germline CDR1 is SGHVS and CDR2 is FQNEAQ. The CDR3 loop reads CASSLTGDGNTEAFF. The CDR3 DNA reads TGTGCCAGCAGCTTAACAGGGGATGGTAACACTGAAGCTTTCTTT. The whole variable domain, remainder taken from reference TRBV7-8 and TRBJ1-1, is GAGVSQSPRYKVAKRGQDVALRCDPISGHVSLFWYQQALGQGPEFLTYFQNEAQLDKSGLPSDRFFAERPEGSVSTLKIQRTQQEDSAVYLCASSLTGDGNTEAFFGQGTRLTVV.

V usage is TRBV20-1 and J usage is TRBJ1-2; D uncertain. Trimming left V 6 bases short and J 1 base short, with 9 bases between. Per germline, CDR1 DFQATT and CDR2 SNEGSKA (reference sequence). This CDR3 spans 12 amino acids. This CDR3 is CSATGDNYGYTF. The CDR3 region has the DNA TGCAGTGCAACCGGGGATAACTATGGCTACACCTTC.

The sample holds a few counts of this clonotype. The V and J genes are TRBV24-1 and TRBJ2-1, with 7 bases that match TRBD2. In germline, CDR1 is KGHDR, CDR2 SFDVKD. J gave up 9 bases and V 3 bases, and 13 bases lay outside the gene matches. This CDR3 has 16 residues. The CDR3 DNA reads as TGTGCCACCAGTGATGTCACTAGCGATAAAGATGCTGAGCAGTTCTTC. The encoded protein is CATSDVTSDKDAEQFF.

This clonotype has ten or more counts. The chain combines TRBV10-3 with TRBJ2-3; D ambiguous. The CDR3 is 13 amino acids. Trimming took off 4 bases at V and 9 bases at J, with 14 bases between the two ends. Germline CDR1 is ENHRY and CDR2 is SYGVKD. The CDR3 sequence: CAISVTVRETQYF. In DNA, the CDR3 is TGTGCCATCAGTGTCACGGTTAGAGAGACGCAGTATTTT.